These 8 T cell receptor beta chains originate from one sample sequenced in a study of blood T cells in healthy people across ages. The second PCR ran about 6 to 11 cycles with a sample-barcoded 5' primer and J-beta primers. TCRdb independently ran MiXCR on the 5' RACE reads; one entry per CDR3 protein. Of about 760,000 distinct CDR3 sequences detected, more than 55% appear once; the ten largest clones hold roughly 25%. Sequencing was done on a sample of blood. These receptors came from a man aged 40-50 years in good health.

The chain recombines TRBV5-1 with TRBJ2-4; a weak D match, TRBD1 (6 bases). Germline V gives CDR1 SGHRS, CDR2 YFSETQ. The CDR3 is 14 amino acids. The ends were cut back, 1 base at V and 4 bases at J, with 9 bases in the middle. The CDR3 nucleotides read TGCGCCAGCAGCTTGCGGACAGATAAAAACATTCAGTACTTC. Translating it yields CASSLRTDKNIQYF.

This clonotype has a handful of counts. The V call is TRBV5-1, the J call TRBJ2-1; TRBD1 might be the D (5 bases). Trimming stripped 0 bases from V and 4 bases from J, with 11 bases between. The CDR3 covers 15 residues. Germline loops: CDR1 SGHRS, CDR2 YFSETQ. In DNA form, the CDR3 reads TGCGCCAGCAGCTTGGTAGGGGATAATTACAATGAGCAGTTCTTC. This codes for CASSLVGDNYNEQFF.

CDR3 sequence: CASSRAPARGFGANVLTF. CDR3 bases: TGTGCCAGCAGCCGAGCCCCGGCCAGGGGCTTTGGGGCCAACGTCCTGACTTTC. The chain joins TRBV6-1 to TRBJ2-6; the D gene is possibly TRBD1 (6 bases). Trimming removed 6 bases from V and 3 bases from J, with 21 bases in between. The length of the CDR3 is 18 residues. Germline V CDR1 and CDR2: MNHNS, SASEGT.

This clonotype was counted between two and nine times. The chain combines TRBV27 with TRBJ2-7; 16 bases agree with TRBD2. The J call is uncertain, as TRBJ2-1 better fits the DNA end. This CDR3 is 16 amino acids long. Germline values: CDR1 MNHEY, CDR2 SMNVEV (reference sequence). For the CDR3, the DNA is TGTGCCAGCCACCGCGGGACTAGCGGGGGGGCCAGAGAGCAGTTCTTC. This encodes CASHRGTSGGAREQFF.

V usage is TRBV2 and J usage is TRBJ2-7, with a weak D call TRBD1 (6 bases). The CDR3 is made up of 12 amino acids. Germline V gene sequence: CDR1 SNHLY, CDR2 FYNNEI. Trimming stripped 6 bases from V and 2 bases from J, with 8 bases between. CDR3 region: CASSEGAYEQYF. The CDR3 DNA reads TGTGCCAGCAGCGAGGGGGCCTACGAGCAGTACTTC.

This chain links TRBV29-1 with TRBJ1-1; tentative D call: TRBD1 (6 bases). The germline V and J ends were trimmed by 4 bases and 11 bases, with 14 bases remaining between them. In germline, CDR1 is SQVTM, CDR2 ANQGSEA. This CDR3 is built from 11 residues. The CDR3 DNA is TGCAGCGTTGGCCGCGGGGGGCGGGCTTTCTTT. Encoded protein: CSVGRGGRAFF.

The chain combines TRBV7-3 with TRBJ2-5; 8 bases match TRBD2. The CDR3 has 16 amino acids. V was pared by 5 bases and J by 4 bases, with 12 bases of the junction left unmatched. Germline V CDR1 and CDR2: SGHTA, FQGTGA. The CDR3 loop is CASSTGARGVTETQYF. The CDR3 coding sequence is TGTGCCAGCAGCACCGGAGCGCGGGGGGTAACAGAGACCCAGTACTTC. Drawing the rest from reference TRBV7-3 and TRBJ2-5, the complete variable domain is GAGVSQTPSNKVTEKGKYVELRCDPISGHTALYWYRQSLGQGPEFLIYFQGTGAADDSGLPNDRFFAVRPEGSVSTLKIQRTERGDSAVYLCASSTGARGVTETQYFGPGTRLLVL.

This clonotype has more than one count but fewer than ten. The rearrangement links TRBV20-1 to TRBJ1-1; D is undetermined. The length of the CDR3 is 16 residues. Trimming cost V 0 bases and J 0 bases, with 14 bases left between them. The germline CDR1 and CDR2 sequences are DFQATT and SNEGSKA (reference sequence). This CDR3 reads CSARDLSLRMNTEAFF. The CDR3 DNA reads TGCAGTGCTAGAGATCTGAGTCTGAGGATGAACACTGAAGCTTTCTTT.